The 24 T cell receptor beta chains presented below share a single source sample, sequenced in a study of graft-versus-host responses after intestinal transplantation. Responders labeled with CFSE (about 200,000) were plated with about 200,000 irradiated, violet-dye-labeled stimulators. TCRdb's table, derived via immunoSEQ multiplex PCR, lists solely in-frame clones and lacks some. This table holds about 7,000 clones, 25% to 40% found once. This material consisted of alloreactive CD8+ T cells from a mixed lymphocyte reaction culture, taken before transplantation. Subset in this sample: CFSE-low proliferating T cells sorted from roughly six-day pre-transplant mixed lymphocyte reaction (GvH or HvG direction). The receptors shown here come from a human patient who was an organ donor for intestinal transplantation.

This clone appeared a few times. The chain employs TRBV7-2 and TRBJ2-5, with D possibly matching TRBD1 (6 bases). Trimming left V 0 bases short and J 5 bases short, with 10 bases between. This CDR3 comprises 14 residues. From germline, CDR1 is SGHTA and CDR2 FQGNSA. The CDR3 sequence is CASSLAYREETQYF. CDR3 DNA: TGTGCCAGCAGCTTAGCGTACAGGGAGGAGACCCAGTACTTC. The full variable domain, rest sourced from reference TRBV7-2 and TRBJ2-5, is GAGVSQSPSNKVTEKGKDVELRCDPISGHTALYWYRQSLGQGLEFLIYFQGNSAPDKSGLPSDRFSAERTGGSVSTLTIQRTQQEDSAVYLCASSLAYREETQYFGPGTRLLVL.

This clone is large within its sample. The V gene is TRBV15, the J gene TRBJ1-4; D is ambiguous. In germline, CDR1 is LNHNV, CDR2 YYDKDF (reference sequence). The ends were cut back, 0 bases at V and 2 bases at J, with 10 bases in the middle. The length of the CDR3 is 16 residues. The CDR3 sequence: CATSRDGSRTNEKLFF. CDR3 DNA sequence: TGTGCCACCAGCAGAGATGGGAGTCGGACTAATGAAAAACTGTTTTTT.

This clone rates as large. V is TRBV5-6 and J is TRBJ1-6, with a weak D call TRBD1 (6 bases). The germline V gene has CDR1 SGHDT and CDR2 YYEEEE. The CDR3 contains 15 residues. The V end was cut by 2 bases, the J end by 7 bases, with 13 bases between. The CDR3 is CASSFIGQRNSPLHF. CDR3 nucleotides: TGTGCCAGCAGCTTTATAGGACAGAGGAATTCACCCCTCCACTTT.

The rearrangement joins TRBV6-1 to TRBJ1-2, with 9 bases that match TRBD1. With 9 bases clipped from V and 8 bases from J, the junction kept 10 bases outside the gene matches. The CDR3 loop spans 13 amino acids. Germline values: CDR1 MNHNS, CDR2 SASEGT. The CDR3 DNA reads as TGTGCCAGTTTGGCCGGGACAGGGTTCGGCTACACCTTC. Its protein is CASLAGTGFGYTF.

Comment on this clone: Its ends do not fully match the called genes, so a read error is possible. V usage is TRBV5-6 and J usage is TRBJ1-4; D is unresolved. From germline, CDR1 is SGHDT and CDR2 YYEEEE. This CDR3 contains 15 residues. CDR3 region: CASSLHPTSKEKLFF. The CDR3 bases are TGTGCCAGCAGCTTGCATCCGACTTCTAAGGAAAAACTGTTTTTT.

V and J are TRBV4-3 and TRBJ2-7; 9 bases are a match to TRBD1. The J segment lost 3 bases and the V segment lost 1 base, leaving 7 bases of the junction unmatched. The CDR3 spans 16 residues. The germline V gene has CDR1 LGHNA and CDR2 YSLEER. The DNA for the CDR3 is TGCGCCAGCAGCCAAGGGCGATGGGACAGGGACTACGAGCAGTACTTC. It encodes CASSQGRWDRDYEQYF.

This clone was counted between two and nine times. The chain has TRBV18 and TRBJ2-3; D ambiguous. The CDR3 has 18 amino acids. The germline V gene encodes CDR1 KGHSH and CDR2 LQKENI. Trimming shortened V by 1 base and J by 2 bases, and 19 bases separated the two germline ends. The CDR3 DNA sequence: TGTGCCAGCTCACCACGCCGGCGACTCGGGTTGGTCACAGATACGCAGTATTTT. Its protein product is CASSPRRRLGLVTDTQYF.

The J gene is TRBJ2-7, the V gene TRBV7-3, with D perhaps given as TRBD1 or TRBD2 (5 bases each). V was cut by 1 base and J by 3 bases, with 16 bases left in between. The CDR3 spans 16 residues. The V gene's germline CDR1 is SGHTA and CDR2 FQGTGA. The CDR3 loop is CASSLNPRGGGYEQYF. In nucleotides, the CDR3 is TGTGCCAGCAGCTTAAATCCGAGGGGCGGCGGCTACGAGCAGTACTTC.

The rearrangement joins TRBV11-1 to TRBJ2-1, with D possibly being TRBD2 (6 bases). Trimming shortened V by 0 bases and J by 0 bases, and 6 bases separated the two germline ends. Per germline, CDR1 SGHAT and CDR2 FQDESV (reference sequence). The CDR3 has 15 residues. The CDR3 loop is CASSLAGSSYNEQFF. Here the CDR3 DNA reads TGTGCCAGCAGCTTAGCCGGGAGCTCCTACAATGAGCAGTTCTTC.

The table lists this clone with a count of one. The chain uses TRBV9 and TRBJ1-6, with D possibly TRBD1 on 6 matching bases. Germline V CDR1 and CDR2: SGDLS, YYNGEE. Between the trimmed V and J ends, which lost 0 bases and 11 bases, there was a span of 18 bases. The CDR3 loop spans 16 amino acids. Here the CDR3 reads CASSVARAGDLAPLHF. The CDR3 nucleotides read TGTGCCAGCAGCGTAGCGAGGGCAGGGGACTTGGCACCCCTCCACTTT.

This clone showed up just a few times. The chain carries TRBV7-9 and TRBJ2-5; the match to TRBD2 covers 11 bases. The CDR3 is 19 amino acids. V lost 5 bases, J lost 3 bases, and 17 bases stayed unmatched. Germline values: CDR1 SEHNR, CDR2 FQNEAQ (reference sequence). The CDR3 bases are TGTGCCAGCAGCGATATGGAAGGCCTAGCGGGGGGCAAGAAAGAGACCCAGTACTTC. Protein product: CASSDMEGLAGGKKETQYF.

The genes are TRBV11-2 and TRBJ2-7; D is unclear. The CDR3 spans 15 residues. The V end lost 1 base, the J end lost 4 bases, and 14 bases lay between the germline ends. Germline CDR1 reads SGHAT; CDR2 reads FQNNGV. The CDR3 bases are TGTGCCAGCAGCTTAGTTATTTGGGGTTTATACGAGCAGTACTTC. It translates to CASSLVIWGLYEQYF.

The gene calls are TRBV4-3 and TRBJ2-7; D is ambiguous. This CDR3 spans 13 amino acids. Trimming pared 1 base from V and 4 bases from J, leaving 8 bases between. In germline, CDR1 is LGHNA, CDR2 YSLEER. The CDR3 spells CASSQGGIYEQYF. CDR3 DNA: TGCGCCAGCAGCCAAGGGGGAATATACGAGCAGTACTTC.

This clone was observed a handful of times. V and J are TRBV7-2 and TRBJ2-7, with a possible D match to TRBD1 (5 bases). CDR1 is SGHTA and CDR2 is FQGNSA in the germline V gene. CDR3 size: 17 residues. The V end was cut by 5 bases, the J end by 2 bases, with 22 bases between. Here the CDR3 reads CASSNQTAQLSTYEQYF. In nucleotides, the CDR3 is TGTGCCAGCAGCAACCAGACAGCCCAGTTAAGTACCTACGAGCAGTACTTC.

This clone appeared a few times. V and J are TRBV6-4 and TRBJ2-5; 7 bases map to TRBD1. V lost 6 bases, J lost 5 bases, and 15 bases stayed unmatched. Germline V CDR1 and CDR2: MRHNA, SNTAGT. This CDR3 spans 16 amino acids. Here the CDR3 DNA reads TGTGCCAGCAGAGCTATACAGGGGCCCCCTCGGGAGACCCAGTACTTC. Its protein product is CASRAIQGPPRETQYF.

This chain links TRBV6-9 with TRBJ1-6; tentative D call: TRBD1 (6 bases). The CDR3 runs 16 residues. V dropped 5 bases and J dropped 7 bases, with 18 bases sitting between them. Germline V gene data show CDR1 as MNHGY and CDR2 as SVAAGI. DNA for the CDR3: TGTGCCAGCAGTGACCGAGGACAGCGGTCGAATTCACCCCTCCACTTT. This sequence encodes CASSDRGQRSNSPLHF.

The chain joins TRBV2 to TRBJ2-1, with 7 bases fitting TRBD1. Per the germline V gene, CDR1 is SNHLY and CDR2 is FYNNEI. The CDR3 covers 13 residues. Trimming removed 8 bases from V and 0 bases from J; junction bases left unmatched: 1. Here the CDR3 reads CASDRVSYNEQFF. The CDR3 region has the DNA TGTGCCAGCGACAGGGTCTCCTACAATGAGCAGTTCTTC.

This clone counts as medium-sized. This chain joins TRBV7-6 and TRBJ2-7; D tentatively fits TRBD1 or TRBD2 (5 bases each). V lost 5 bases and J 0 bases, leaving 11 bases between the germline ends. The CDR3 is 14 residues long. Looked up from germline, CDR1 is SGHVS and CDR2 is FNYEAQ. CDR3 coding DNA: TGTGCCAGCAGCCCGGGGACGGTCTCCTACGAGCAGTACTTC. Its protein product is CASSPGTVSYEQYF.

This clone is a singleton in its sample. The J gene is TRBJ1-2, the V gene TRBV6-6; no clear D. V lost 2 bases and J lost 6, with 16 bases in between. The CDR3 loop spans 15 amino acids. Germline CDR1 MNHNY, CDR2 SVGAGI (reference sequence). CDR3 residues: CASSYIVRSDDGYTF. CDR3 DNA: TGTGCCAGCAGTTACATTGTACGGTCAGACGATGGCTACACCTTC.

In its sample, this clone ranks as large (0.1 to 1%). The V and J genes are TRBV10-2 and TRBJ2-7; 7 nucleotides agree with TRBD2. From germline, CDR1 is WSHSY and CDR2 SAAADI. The CDR3 has 13 amino acids. The ends lost 8 bases at V and 1 base at J; junction bases unmatched: 5. Here the CDR3 DNA reads TGCGCCAGCCGACGGGGGGAATCCTACGAGCAGTACTTC. This translates into CASRRGESYEQYF.

CDR3 coding DNA: TGTGCCAGCAGCATCCGGACTAGCGGGGCCTTACCTGGGGCCAACGTCCTGACTTTC. Amino acid sequence: CASSIRTSGALPGANVLTF. The J gene is TRBJ2-6, the V gene TRBV21-1; the table's TRBD2 call for D was not verified on the DNA. TRBV21-1 is reported as a pseudogene. The CDR3 has 19 amino acids.

This clone is categorized as large. This CDR3 reads CASSQDRVGYGYTF. The DNA for the CDR3 is TGCGCCAGCAGCCAAGATCGTGTCGGCTATGGCTACACCTTC. This chain connects TRBV4-3 to TRBJ1-2; no clear D. V shed 0 bases and J shed 4 bases, with 9 bases lying between them. The germline V gene encodes CDR1 LGHNA and CDR2 YSLEER. This CDR3 comprises 14 residues.

For the CDR3, the DNA is TGTGCCAGCAGCTTAGCAGGCGGGGACAGATTGAGAAAGGGTACCCAGTACTTC. Its translation: CASSLAGGDRLRKGTQYF. This rearrangement joins TRBV7-9 to TRBJ2-5, with D possibly matching TRBD1 (7 bases). Per germline, CDR1 SEHNR and CDR2 FQNEAQ (reference sequence). The CDR3 is 18 amino acids. Trimming left V 0 bases short and J 8 bases short, with 25 bases between. The full variable domain, with the rest looked up from reference TRBV7-9 and TRBJ2-5, is DTGVSQNPRHKITKRGQNVTFRCDPISEHNRLYWYRQTLGQGPEFLTYFQNEAQLEKSRLLSDRFSAERPKGSFSTLEIQRTEQGDSAMYLCASSLAGGDRLRKGTQYFGPGTRLLVL.

V usage is TRBV4-1 and J usage is TRBJ2-5; D perhaps matches TRBD2 (6 bases). Per germline, CDR1 MGHRA and CDR2 YSYEKL. This CDR3 is 17 amino acids long. Trimming stripped 8 bases from V and 1 base from J, with 23 bases between. The CDR3 region has the DNA TGCGCCAGCGGCCGACCGACTAGGCACCCCCTCCAAGAGACCCAGTACTTC. Translated, it gives CASGRPTRHPLQETQYF.